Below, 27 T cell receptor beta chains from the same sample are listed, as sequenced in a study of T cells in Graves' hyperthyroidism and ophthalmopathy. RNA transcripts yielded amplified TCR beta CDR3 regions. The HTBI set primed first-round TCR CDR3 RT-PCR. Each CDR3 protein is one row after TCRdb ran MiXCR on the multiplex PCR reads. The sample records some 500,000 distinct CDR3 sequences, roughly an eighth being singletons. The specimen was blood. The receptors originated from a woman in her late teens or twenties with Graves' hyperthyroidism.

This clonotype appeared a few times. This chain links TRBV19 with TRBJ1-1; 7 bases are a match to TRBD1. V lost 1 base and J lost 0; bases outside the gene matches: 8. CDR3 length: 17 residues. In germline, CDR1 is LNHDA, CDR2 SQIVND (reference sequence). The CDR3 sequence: CASSIGPRDSLNTEAFF. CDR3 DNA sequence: TGTGCCAGTAGTATAGGCCCCCGGGACAGCTTGAACACTGAAGCTTTCTTT.

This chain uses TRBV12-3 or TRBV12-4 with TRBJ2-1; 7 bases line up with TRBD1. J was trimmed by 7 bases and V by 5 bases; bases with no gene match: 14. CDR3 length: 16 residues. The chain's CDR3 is CASSINRGSYRNEQFF. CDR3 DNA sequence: TGTGCCAGCAGTATAAACAGGGGATCCTATCGAAATGAGCAGTTCTTC.

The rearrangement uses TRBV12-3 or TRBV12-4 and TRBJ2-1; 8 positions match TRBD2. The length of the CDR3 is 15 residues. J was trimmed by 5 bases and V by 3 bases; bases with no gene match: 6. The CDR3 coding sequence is TGTGCCAGCAGTTTGTTCCCTAGCGGGCACAATGAGCAGTTCTTC. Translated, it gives CASSLFPSGHNEQFF.

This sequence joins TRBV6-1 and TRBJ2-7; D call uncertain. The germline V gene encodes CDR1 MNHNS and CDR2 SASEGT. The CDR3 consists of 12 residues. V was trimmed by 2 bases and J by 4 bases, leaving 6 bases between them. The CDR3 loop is CASSEILYEQYV. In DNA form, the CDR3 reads TGTGCCAGCAGTGAAATTCTTTACGAGCAGTACGTC.

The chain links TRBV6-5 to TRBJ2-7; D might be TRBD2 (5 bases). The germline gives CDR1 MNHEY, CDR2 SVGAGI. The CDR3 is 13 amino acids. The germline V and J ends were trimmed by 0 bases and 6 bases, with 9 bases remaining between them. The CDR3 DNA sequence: TGTGCCAGCAGTTACTCGGAGCGGTCCGAGCAGTACTTC. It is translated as CASSYSERSEQYF.

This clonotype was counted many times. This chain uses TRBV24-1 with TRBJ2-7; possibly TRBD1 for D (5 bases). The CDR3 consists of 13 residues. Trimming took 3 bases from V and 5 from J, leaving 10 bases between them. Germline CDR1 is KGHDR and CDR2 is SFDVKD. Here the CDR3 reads CATSDPGFDEQYF. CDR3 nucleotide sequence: TGTGCCACCAGTGATCCAGGGTTCGACGAGCAGTACTTC.

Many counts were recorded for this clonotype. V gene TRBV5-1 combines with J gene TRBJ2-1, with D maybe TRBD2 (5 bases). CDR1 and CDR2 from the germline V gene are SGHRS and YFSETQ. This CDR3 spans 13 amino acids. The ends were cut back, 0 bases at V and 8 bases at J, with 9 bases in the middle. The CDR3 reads CASSLEAGHEQFF. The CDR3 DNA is TGCGCCAGCAGCTTGGAGGCGGGTCATGAGCAGTTCTTC. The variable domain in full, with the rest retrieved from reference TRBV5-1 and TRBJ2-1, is KAGVTQTPRYLIKTRGQQVTLSCSPISGHRSVSWYQQTPGQGLQFLFEYFSETQRNKGNFPGRFSGRQFSNSRSEMNVSTLELGDSALYLCASSLEAGHEQFFGPGTRLTVL.

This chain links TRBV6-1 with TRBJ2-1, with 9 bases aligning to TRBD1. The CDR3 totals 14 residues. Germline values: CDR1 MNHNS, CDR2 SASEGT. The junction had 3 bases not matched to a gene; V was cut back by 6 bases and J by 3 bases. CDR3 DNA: TGTGCCAGCAGGAGGGACAGGGTCTACAATGAGCAGTTCTTC. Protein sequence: CASRRDRVYNEQFF.

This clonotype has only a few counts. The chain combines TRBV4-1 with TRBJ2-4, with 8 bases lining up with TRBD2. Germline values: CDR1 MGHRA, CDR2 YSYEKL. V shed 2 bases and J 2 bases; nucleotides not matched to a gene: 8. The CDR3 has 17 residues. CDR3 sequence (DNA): TGCGCCAGCAGCCAACCCCGCAGCGGGAGAACCAAAAACATTCAGTACTTC. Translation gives CASSQPRSGRTKNIQYF.

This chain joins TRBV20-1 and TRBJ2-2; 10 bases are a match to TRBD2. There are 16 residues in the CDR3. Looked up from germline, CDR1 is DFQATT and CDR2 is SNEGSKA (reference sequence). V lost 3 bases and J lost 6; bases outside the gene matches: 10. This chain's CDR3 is CSASVWSGRASGELFF. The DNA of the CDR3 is TGCAGTGCTAGTGTCTGGAGCGGGAGGGCCTCCGGGGAGCTGTTTTTT.

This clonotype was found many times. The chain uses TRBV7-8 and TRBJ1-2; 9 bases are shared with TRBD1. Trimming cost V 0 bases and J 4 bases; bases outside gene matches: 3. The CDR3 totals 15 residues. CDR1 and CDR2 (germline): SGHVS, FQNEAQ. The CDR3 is CASSLAGQGSYGYTF. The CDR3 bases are TGTGCCAGCAGCTTAGCTGGACAGGGGTCCTATGGCTACACCTTC.

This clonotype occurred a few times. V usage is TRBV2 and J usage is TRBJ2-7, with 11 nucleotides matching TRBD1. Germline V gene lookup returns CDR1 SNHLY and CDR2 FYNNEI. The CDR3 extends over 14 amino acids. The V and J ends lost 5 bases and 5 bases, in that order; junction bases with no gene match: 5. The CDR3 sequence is CASSKDRGPHEQYF. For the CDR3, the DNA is TGTGCCAGCAGTAAGGACAGGGGGCCCCACGAGCAGTACTTC.

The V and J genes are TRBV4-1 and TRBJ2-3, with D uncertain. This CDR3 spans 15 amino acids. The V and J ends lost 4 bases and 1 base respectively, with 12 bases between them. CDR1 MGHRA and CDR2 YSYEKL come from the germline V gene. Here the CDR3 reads CASSRDNGGTDTQYF. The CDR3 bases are TGCGCCAGCAGCCGAGACAATGGGGGCACAGATACGCAGTATTTT.

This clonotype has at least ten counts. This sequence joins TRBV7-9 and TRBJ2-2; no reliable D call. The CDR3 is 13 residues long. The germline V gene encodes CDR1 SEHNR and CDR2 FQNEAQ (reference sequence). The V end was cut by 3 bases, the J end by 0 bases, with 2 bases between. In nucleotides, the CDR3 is TGTGCCAGCAGCTTTCCGAACACCGGGGAGCTGTTTTTT. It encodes CASSFPNTGELFF. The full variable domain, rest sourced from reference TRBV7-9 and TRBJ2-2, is DTGVSQNPRHKITKRGQNVTFRCDPISEHNRLYWYRQTLGQGPEFLTYFQNEAQLEKSRLLSDRFSAERPKGSFSTLEIQRTEQGDSAMYLCASSFPNTGELFFGEGSRLTVL.

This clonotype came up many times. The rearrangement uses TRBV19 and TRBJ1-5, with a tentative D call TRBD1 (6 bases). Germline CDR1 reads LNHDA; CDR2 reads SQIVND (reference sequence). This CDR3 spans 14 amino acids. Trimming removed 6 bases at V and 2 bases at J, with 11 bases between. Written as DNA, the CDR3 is TGTGCCAGTAGATTGTCAGGGGGCAATCAGCCCCAGCATTTT. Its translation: CASRLSGGNQPQHF.

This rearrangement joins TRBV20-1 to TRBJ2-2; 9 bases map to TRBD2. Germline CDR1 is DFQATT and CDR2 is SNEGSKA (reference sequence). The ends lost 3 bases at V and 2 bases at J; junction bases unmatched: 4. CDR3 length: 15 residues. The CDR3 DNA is TGCAGTGCTAGTATAGCGGGAGTAAACACCGGGGAGCTGTTTTTT. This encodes CSASIAGVNTGELFF.

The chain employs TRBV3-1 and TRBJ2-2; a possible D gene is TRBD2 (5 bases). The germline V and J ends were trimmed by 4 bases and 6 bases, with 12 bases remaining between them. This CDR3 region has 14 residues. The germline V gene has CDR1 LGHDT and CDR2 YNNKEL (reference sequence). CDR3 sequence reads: CASSPHELAGELFF. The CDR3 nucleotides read TGTGCCAGCAGCCCTCACGAACTAGCCGGGGAGCTGTTTTTT.

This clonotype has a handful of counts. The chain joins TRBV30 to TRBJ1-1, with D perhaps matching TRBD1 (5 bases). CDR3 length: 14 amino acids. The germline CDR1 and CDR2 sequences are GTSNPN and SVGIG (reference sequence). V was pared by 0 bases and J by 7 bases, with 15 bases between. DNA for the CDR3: TGTGCCTGGAGTGTAGGCGTCCCGGGGGATGAAGCTTTCTTT. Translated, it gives CAWSVGVPGDEAFF.

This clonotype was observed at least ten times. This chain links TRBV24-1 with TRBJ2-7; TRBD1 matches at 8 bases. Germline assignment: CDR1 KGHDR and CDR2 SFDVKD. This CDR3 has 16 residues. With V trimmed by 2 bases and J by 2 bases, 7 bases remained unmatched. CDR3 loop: CATSDYSRTGTYEQYF. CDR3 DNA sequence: TGTGCCACCAGTGATTACTCCAGGACAGGGACCTACGAGCAGTACTTC.

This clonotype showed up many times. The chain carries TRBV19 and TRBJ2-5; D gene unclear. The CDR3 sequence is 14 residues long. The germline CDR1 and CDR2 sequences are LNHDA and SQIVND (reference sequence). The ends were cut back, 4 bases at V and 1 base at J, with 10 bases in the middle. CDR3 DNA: TGTGCCAGTAGTACGACGGCGAGCCAAGAGACCCAGTACTTC. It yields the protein CASSTTASQETQYF.

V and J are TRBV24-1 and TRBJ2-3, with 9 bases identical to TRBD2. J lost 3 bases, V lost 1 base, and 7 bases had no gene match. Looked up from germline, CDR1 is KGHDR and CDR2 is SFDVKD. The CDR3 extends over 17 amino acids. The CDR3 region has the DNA TGTGCCACCAGTGATTTCAGCGGGGGGCTTCAGACAGATACGCAGTATTTT. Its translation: CATSDFSGGLQTDTQYF.

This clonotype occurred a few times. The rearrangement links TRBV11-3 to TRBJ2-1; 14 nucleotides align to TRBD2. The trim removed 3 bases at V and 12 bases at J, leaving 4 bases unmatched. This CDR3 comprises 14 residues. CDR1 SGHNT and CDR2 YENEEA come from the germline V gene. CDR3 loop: CASSFGTSGSPQFF. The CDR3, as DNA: TGTGCCAGCAGCTTCGGGACTAGCGGGAGTCCGCAGTTCTTC. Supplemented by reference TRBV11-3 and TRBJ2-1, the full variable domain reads EAGVVQSPRYKIIEKKQPVAFWCNPISGHNTLYWYLQNLGQGPELLIRYENEEAVDDSQLPKDRFSAERLKGVDSTLKIQPAELGDSAVYLCASSFGTSGSPQFFGPGTRLTVL.

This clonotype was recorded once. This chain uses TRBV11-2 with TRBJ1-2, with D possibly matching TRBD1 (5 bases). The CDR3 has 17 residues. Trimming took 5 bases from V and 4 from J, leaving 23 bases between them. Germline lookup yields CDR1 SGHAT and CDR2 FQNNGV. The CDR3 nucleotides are TGTGCCAGCAGCCGCCTGGGGGAACCAAGGTTCGGCTATGGCTACACCTTC. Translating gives CASSRLGEPRFGYGYTF.

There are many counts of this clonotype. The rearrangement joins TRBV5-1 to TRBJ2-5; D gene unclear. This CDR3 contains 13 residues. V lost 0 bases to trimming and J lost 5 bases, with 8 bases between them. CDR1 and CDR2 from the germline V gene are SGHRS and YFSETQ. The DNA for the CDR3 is TGCGCCAGCAGCTTGGGCCACTTGGAGACCCAGTACTTC. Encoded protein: CASSLGHLETQYF.

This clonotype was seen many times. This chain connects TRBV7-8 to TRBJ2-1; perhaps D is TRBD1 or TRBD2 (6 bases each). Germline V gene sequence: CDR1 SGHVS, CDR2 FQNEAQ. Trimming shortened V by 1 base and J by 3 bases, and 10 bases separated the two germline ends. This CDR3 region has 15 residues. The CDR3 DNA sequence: TGTGCCAGCAGCTTAGAGGGGGGAGGCTACAATGAGCAGTTCTTC. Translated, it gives CASSLEGGGYNEQFF.

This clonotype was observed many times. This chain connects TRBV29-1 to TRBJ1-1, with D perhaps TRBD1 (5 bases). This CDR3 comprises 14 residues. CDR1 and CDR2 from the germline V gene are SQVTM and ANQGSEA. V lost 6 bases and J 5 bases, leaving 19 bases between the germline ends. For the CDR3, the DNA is TGCAGCGTCGGGAGACAGTCCCCAGGAACTGAAGCTTTCTTT. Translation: CSVGRQSPGTEAFF.

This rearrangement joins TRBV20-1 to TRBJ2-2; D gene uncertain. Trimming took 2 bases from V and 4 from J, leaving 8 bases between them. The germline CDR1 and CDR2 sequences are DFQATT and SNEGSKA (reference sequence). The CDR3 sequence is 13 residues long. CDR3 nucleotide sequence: TGCAGTGCTAGACCCCGCCCCACCGGGGAGCTGTTTTTT. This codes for CSARPRPTGELFF.